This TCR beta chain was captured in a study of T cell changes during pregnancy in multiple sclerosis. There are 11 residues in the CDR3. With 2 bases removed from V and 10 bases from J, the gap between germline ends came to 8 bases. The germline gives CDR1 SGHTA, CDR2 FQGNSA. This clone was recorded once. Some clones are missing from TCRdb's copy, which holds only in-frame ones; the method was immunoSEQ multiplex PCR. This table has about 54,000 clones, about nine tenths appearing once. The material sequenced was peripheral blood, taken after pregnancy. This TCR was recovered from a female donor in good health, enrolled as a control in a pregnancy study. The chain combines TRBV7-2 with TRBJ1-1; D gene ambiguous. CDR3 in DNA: TGTGCCAGCAGCTTAATGGGGAGAGCTTTCTTT. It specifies CASSLMGRAFF.